The 12 T cell receptor beta chains reported below all come from one sample, sequenced in a study of identical twins. TCRdb analysed the 5' RACE reads with MiXCR anew, one entry per CDR3 protein. The sample consists of 450,000 to 500,000 distinct CDR3 sequences, around an eighth of them appearing once. These sequences were also reported in another study, on yellow fever vaccine responses in identical twins.

What was sequenced was CD4+ T cells sorted from blood. These receptors all stem from a woman under 30 in good health.

This clonotype was counted only a few times. This chain joins TRBV9 and TRBJ1-3, with a tentative D call TRBD1 (5 bases). The CDR3 is 14 residues long. Germline-derived CDR1 and CDR2 are SGDLS and YYNGEE. Trimming shortened V by 3 bases and J by 0 bases, and 7 bases separated the two germline ends. The CDR3 reads CASSADISGNTIYF. The CDR3 coding sequence is TGTGCCAGCAGCGCGGACATCTCTGGAAACACCATATATTTT.

This clonotype showed up just a few times. The chain uses TRBV7-2 and TRBJ2-6; no clear D gene. Germline assignment: CDR1 SGHTA and CDR2 FQGNSA. The CDR3 length is 15 residues. V was pared by 4 bases and J by 2 bases, with 9 bases between. The CDR3 nucleotides read TGTGCCAGCAGCTCCAGGACCCCTGGGGCCAACGTCCTGACTTTC. It codes for CASSSRTPGANVLTF.

This clonotype was counted a few times. The chain links TRBV7-2 to TRBJ2-5, with TRBD1 matching 10 bases. The CDR3 is made up of 16 amino acids. Trimming took 1 base from V and 2 from J; bases not matched to a gene: 4. The V gene's germline CDR1 is SGHTA and CDR2 FQGNSA. CDR3 residues: CASSLGDRGAQETQYF. The CDR3 nucleotides read TGTGCCAGCAGCTTAGGGGACAGGGGTGCGCAAGAGACCCAGTACTTC. Full variable domain (rest looked up from reference TRBV7-2 and TRBJ2-5): GAGVSQSPSNKVTEKGKDVELRCDPISGHTALYWYRQSLGQGLEFLIYFQGNSAPDKSGLPSDRFSAERTGGSVSTLTIQRTQQEDSAVYLCASSLGDRGAQETQYFGPGTRLLVL.

The table lists this clonotype with a few counts. The chain carries TRBV12-3 or TRBV12-4 and TRBJ2-7; D may correspond to TRBD1 or TRBD2 (5 bases each). The CDR3 consists of 15 residues. V was shortened by 3 bases and J by 1 base, with 13 bases between the two germline ends. In nucleotides, the CDR3 is TGTGCCAGCAGTTTTAGCGACAAGGGGTCCTACGAGCAGTACTTC. Protein: CASSFSDKGSYEQYF.

This clonotype has just a few counts. The V and J genes are TRBV7-9 and TRBJ2-5; D remains ambiguous. The CDR3 is 15 amino acids. Trimming pared 0 bases from V and 0 bases from J, leaving 8 bases between. The germline gives CDR1 SEHNR, CDR2 FQNEAQ (reference sequence). The CDR3 sequence: CASSLAQLYQETQYF. CDR3 in DNA: TGTGCCAGCAGCTTAGCCCAGCTGTACCAAGAGACCCAGTACTTC.

CDR3 loop: CSARPRAGGKLASPNEQFF. CDR3 in DNA: TGCAGCGCGCGTCCCCGGGCAGGGGGAAAACTAGCATCCCCAAATGAGCAGTTCTTC. The rearrangement joins TRBV29-1 to TRBJ2-1, with a weak D call TRBD1 (7 bases). V was trimmed by 7 bases and J by 7 bases, leaving 35 bases between them. Looked up from germline, CDR1 is SQVTM and CDR2 is ANQGSEA. CDR3 size: 19 residues.

This clonotype was counted between two and nine times. The V call is TRBV4-3, the J call TRBJ2-6; D is unresolved. Germline CDR1 and CDR2: LGHNA and YSLEER. Deletions cut 3 bases from V and 2 bases from J, with 14 bases between. The length of the CDR3 is 17 residues. The CDR3 spells CASSQWHKQTGANVLTF. CDR3 bases: TGCGCCAGCAGCCAGTGGCATAAGCAAACTGGGGCCAACGTCCTGACTTTC.

This clonotype appeared a few times. The rearrangement joins TRBV6-2 or TRBV6-3 to TRBJ2-1; 11 bases map to TRBD2. Germline values: CDR1 MNHEY, CDR2 SVGEGT. Unmatched junction bases numbered 19, after V lost 4 bases and J lost 8 bases. The CDR3 covers 19 residues. CDR3 sequence (DNA): TGTGCCAGCAGTTTTTTACCCACACTCGCGCTAGCGGGAGGCTATGAGCAGTTCTTC. Its protein product is CASSFLPTLALAGGYEQFF.

The CDR3: CASSYSSRASLSYEQYF. In DNA form, the CDR3 reads TGTGCCAGCAGTTACTCGTCGCGGGCTTCACTCTCCTACGAGCAGTACTTC. The chain joins TRBV6-2 or TRBV6-3 to TRBJ2-7; maybe TRBD2 (5 bases). The CDR3 sequence is 17 residues long. Trimming left V 0 bases short and J 0 bases short, with 15 bases between. Germline V gene sequence: CDR1 MNHEY, CDR2 SVGEGT.

This clonotype has just a few counts. This sequence joins TRBV5-1 and TRBJ2-7; TRBD1 agrees at 10 bases. This CDR3 has 15 residues. With V trimmed by 0 bases and J by 1 base, 1 base remained unmatched. Germline V gene sequence: CDR1 SGHRS, CDR2 YFSETQ. CDR3 residues: CASSLADRGSYEQYF. The DNA of the CDR3 is TGCGCCAGCAGCTTGGCGGACAGGGGGTCCTACGAGCAGTACTTC.

The V and J genes are TRBV20-1 and TRBJ2-5; 8 bases are shared with TRBD1. With 0 bases clipped from V and 4 bases from J, the junction kept 10 bases outside the gene matches. This CDR3 is built from 16 residues. The germline gives CDR1 DFQATT, CDR2 SNEGSKA (reference sequence). CDR3 in DNA: TGCAGTGCTAGAGACTTCCTACAGGGGGTCGGAGAGACCCAGTACTTC. Translation: CSARDFLQGVGETQYF.

This clonotype has ten or more counts. The rearrangement links TRBV12-3 or TRBV12-4 to TRBJ1-2; D is possibly TRBD1 (5 bases). This CDR3 is 11 amino acids long. V was clipped by 9 bases and J by 5 bases, with 10 bases between them. The CDR3 protein is CASQGFYGYTF. In DNA, the CDR3 is TGTGCCAGTCAGGGTTTTTATGGCTACACCTTC.